The rows below give T cell receptor beta chains drawn from one sample of a study of OX40 agonist ivuxolimab in advanced cancers. TCRdb's copy holds only in-frame clones and misses some; the assay was immunoSEQ multiplex PCR. The data show about 69,000 clones, 60% to 85% seen once. The sequencing used CD4+ or CD8+ T cells sorted from blood, collected in a trial of the OX40 agonist ivuxolimab. These receptors all come from an adult with an advanced solid tumor such as melanoma, head and neck, liver or kidney cancer. CDR3s include the opening cysteine and the closing phenylalanine or tryptophan.

j_call,cdr3_length,v_call,cdr3_aa
TRBJ2-7,13,TRBV27,CASTRSGSYEQYF
TRBJ2-3,15,TRBV19,CASSRLAGAGDTQYF
TRBJ2-7,13,TRBV2,CASSDQVWEVQYF
TRBJ2-7,16,TRBV19,CASSPRTSGRASEQYF
TRBJ2-3,14,TRBV2,CASSAGVSTDTQYF
TRBJ1-1,13,TRBV2,CASSGQGDTEAFF
TRBJ2-5,15,TRBV9,CASSYTYGGVETQYF
TRBJ1-5,12,TRBV15,CATSRASQVQHF
TRBJ2-5,17,TRBV5-4,CASSSAGGAGVQETQYF
TRBJ2-7,12,TRBV19,CASSTTGFGQYF
TRBJ2-7,12,TRBV2,CASSSSTGRQYF
TRBJ1-3,15,TRBV5-1,CASSLLGTSGNTIYF
TRBJ2-1,15,TRBV28,CASRTPERPLNEQFF
TRBJ2-5,14,TRBV7-7,CASSPRGAGETQYF
TRBJ1-2,16,TRBV19,CASKPSPGQISYGYTF
TRBJ2-1,14,TRBV10-1,CASSDRTGGNEQFF
TRBJ2-7,14,TRBV5-1,CASSFTQGGYEQYF